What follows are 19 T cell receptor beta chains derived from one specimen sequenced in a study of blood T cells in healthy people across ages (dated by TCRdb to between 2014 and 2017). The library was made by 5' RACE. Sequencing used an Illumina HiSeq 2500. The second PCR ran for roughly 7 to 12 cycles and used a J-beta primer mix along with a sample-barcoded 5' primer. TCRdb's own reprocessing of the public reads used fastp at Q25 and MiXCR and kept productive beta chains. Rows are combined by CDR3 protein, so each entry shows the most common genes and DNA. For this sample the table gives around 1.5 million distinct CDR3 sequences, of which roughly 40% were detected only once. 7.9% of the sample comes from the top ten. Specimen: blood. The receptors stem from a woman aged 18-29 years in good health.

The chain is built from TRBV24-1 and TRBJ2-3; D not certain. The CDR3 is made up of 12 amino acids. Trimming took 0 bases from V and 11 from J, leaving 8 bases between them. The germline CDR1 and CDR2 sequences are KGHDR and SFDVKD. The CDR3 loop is CATSDLQSLQYF. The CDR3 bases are TGTGCCACCAGTGATTTGCAGTCCCTGCAGTATTTT.

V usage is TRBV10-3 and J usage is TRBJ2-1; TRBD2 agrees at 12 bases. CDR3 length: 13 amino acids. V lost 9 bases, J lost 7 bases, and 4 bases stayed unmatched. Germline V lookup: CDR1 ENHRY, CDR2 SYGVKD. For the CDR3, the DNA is TGTGCCATACTAGCGGGGGGCTCGAATGAGCAGTTCTTC. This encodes CAILAGGSNEQFF.

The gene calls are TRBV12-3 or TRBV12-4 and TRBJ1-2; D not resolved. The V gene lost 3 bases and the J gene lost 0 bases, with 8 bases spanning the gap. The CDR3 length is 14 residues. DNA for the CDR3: TGTGCCAGCAGTTTTAGCACGTCTAACTATGGCTACACCTTC. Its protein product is CASSFSTSNYGYTF.

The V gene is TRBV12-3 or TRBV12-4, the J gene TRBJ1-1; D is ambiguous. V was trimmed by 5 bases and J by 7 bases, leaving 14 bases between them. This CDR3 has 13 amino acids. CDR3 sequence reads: CASSTSRIGEAFF. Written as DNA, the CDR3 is TGTGCCAGCAGTACAAGCCGGATAGGTGAAGCTTTCTTT.

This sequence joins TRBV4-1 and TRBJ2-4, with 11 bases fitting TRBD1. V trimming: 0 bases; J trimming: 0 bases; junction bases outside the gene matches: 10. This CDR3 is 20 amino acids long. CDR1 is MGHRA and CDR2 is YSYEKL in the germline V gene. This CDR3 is CASSQDPGQGAVIAKNIQYF. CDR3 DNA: TGCGCCAGCAGCCAAGACCCCGGACAGGGGGCGGTAATAGCCAAAAACATTCAGTACTTC.

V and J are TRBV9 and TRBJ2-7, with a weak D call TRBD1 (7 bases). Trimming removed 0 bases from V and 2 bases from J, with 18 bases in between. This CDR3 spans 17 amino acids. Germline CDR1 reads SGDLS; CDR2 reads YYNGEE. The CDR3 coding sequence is TGTGCCAGCAGCGTAGCCCCGGGCGGGACAGCTCCCTACGAGCAGTACTTC. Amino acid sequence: CASSVAPGGTAPYEQYF.

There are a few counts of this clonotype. In DNA, the CDR3 is TGCAGTGCTCAAGGGCAGGTTATATACAATGAGCAGTTCTTC. Translated: CSAQGQVIYNEQFF. The chain is built from TRBV20-1 and TRBJ2-1; no clear D. The V end lost 5 bases, the J end lost 4 bases, and 15 bases lay between the germline ends. The CDR3 extends over 14 amino acids. Germline CDR1 and CDR2: DFQATT and SNEGSKA (reference sequence).

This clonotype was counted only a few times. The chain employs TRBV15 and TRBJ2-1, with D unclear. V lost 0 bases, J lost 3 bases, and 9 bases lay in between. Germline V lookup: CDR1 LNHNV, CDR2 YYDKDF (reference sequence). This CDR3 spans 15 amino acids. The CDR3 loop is CATSRDRAIYNEQFF. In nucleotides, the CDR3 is TGTGCCACCAGCAGAGACAGAGCGATCTACAATGAGCAGTTCTTC.

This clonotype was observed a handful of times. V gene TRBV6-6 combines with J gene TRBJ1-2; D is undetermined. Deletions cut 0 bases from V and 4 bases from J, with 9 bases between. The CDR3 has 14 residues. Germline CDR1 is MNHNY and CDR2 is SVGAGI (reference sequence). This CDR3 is CASSYSAGVYGYTF. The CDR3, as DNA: TGTGCCAGCAGTTACTCGGCTGGAGTCTATGGCTACACCTTC.

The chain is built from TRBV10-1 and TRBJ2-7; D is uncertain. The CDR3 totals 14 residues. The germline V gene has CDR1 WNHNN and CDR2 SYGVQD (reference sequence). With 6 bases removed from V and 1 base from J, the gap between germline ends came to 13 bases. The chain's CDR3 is CASRDSVSSYEQYF. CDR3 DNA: TGCGCCAGCAGAGATTCGGTTAGTTCCTACGAGCAGTACTTC.

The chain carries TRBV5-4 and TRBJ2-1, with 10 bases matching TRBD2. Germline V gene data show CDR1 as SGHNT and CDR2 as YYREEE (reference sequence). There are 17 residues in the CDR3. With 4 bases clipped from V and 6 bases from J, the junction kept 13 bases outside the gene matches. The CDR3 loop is CASSPGASGGLGNEQFF. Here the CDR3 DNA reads TGTGCCAGCAGCCCCGGAGCTAGCGGGGGTCTCGGCAATGAGCAGTTCTTC.

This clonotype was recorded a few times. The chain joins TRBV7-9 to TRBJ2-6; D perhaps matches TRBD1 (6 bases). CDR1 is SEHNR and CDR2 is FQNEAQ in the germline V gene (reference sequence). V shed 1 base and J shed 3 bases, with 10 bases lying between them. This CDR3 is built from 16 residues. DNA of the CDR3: TGTGCCAGCAGCTTAGAGGGGGTACTTGGGGCCAACGTCCTGACTTTC. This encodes CASSLEGVLGANVLTF. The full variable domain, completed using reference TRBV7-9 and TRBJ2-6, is DTGVSQNPRHKITKRGQNVTFRCDPISEHNRLYWYRQTLGQGPEFLTYFQNEAQLEKSRLLSDRFSAERPKGSFSTLEIQRTEQGDSAMYLCASSLEGVLGANVLTFGAGSRLTVL.

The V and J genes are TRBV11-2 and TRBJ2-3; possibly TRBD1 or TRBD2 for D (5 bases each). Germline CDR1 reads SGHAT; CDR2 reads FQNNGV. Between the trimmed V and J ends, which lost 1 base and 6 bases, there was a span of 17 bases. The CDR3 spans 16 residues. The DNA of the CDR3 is TGTGCCAGCAGCTTAGGAGGGGAATGGTGGTACGATACGCAGTATTTT. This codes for CASSLGGEWWYDTQYF.

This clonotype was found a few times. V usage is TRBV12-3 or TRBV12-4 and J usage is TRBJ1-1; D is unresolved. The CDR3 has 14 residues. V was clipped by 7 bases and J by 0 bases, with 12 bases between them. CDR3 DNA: TGTGCCAGCACCTTGTCGGGGATGAACACTGAAGCTTTCTTT. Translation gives CASTLSGMNTEAFF.

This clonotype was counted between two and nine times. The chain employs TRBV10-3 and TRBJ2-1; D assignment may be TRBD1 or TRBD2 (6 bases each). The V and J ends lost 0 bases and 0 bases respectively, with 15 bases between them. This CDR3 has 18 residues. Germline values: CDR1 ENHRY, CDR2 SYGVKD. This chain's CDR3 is CAISESGGKQGSYNEQFF. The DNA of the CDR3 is TGTGCCATCAGTGAGTCGGGGGGCAAGCAAGGCTCCTACAATGAGCAGTTCTTC.

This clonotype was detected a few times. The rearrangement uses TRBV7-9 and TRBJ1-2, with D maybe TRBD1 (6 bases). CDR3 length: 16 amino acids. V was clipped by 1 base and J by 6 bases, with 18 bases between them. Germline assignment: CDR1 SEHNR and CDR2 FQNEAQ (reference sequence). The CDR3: CASSLGSRGEIHGYTF. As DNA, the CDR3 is TGTGCCAGCAGCTTAGGGTCCAGGGGCGAAATTCATGGCTACACCTTC.

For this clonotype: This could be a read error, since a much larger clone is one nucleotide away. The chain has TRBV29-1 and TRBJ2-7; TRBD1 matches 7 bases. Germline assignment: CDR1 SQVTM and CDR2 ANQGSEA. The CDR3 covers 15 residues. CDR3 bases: TGCGGCGTTGAAGACACGGGACAGAGCTCCTACGAGCAGTACTTC. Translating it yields CGVEDTGQSSYEQYF.

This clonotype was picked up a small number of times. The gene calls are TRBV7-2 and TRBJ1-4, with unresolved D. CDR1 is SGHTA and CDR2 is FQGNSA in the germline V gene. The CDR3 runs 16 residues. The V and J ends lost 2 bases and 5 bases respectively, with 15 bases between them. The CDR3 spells CASSLLVRGLNEKLFF. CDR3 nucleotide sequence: TGTGCCAGCAGCTTATTGGTTCGAGGGTTGAATGAAAAACTGTTTTTT.

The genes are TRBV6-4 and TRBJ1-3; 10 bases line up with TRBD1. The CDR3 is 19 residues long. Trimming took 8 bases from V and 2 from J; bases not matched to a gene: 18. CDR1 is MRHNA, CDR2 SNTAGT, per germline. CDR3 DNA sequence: TGTGCCAGCCTATTCCTGGGACAGGGGACTTATGGCCCTGGAAACACCATATATTTT. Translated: CASLFLGQGTYGPGNTIYF.